Presented here are 16 T cell receptor beta chains from one specimen sequenced in a study of cytomegalovirus exposure and HLA in healthy donors. The PCR had 60 Vbeta and 13 Jbeta primers. Measured with immunoSEQ multiplex PCR; TCRdb has only the in-frame clones, and not every one. The sample lists about 160,000 clones, around three quarters occurring once. The sample was PBMCs. These receptors were collected from a man aged 30-40 years in good health and CMV-seropositive.

The rearrangement links TRBV19 to TRBJ2-7, with 10 bases that match TRBD1. CDR3 length: 13 amino acids. Germline V gives CDR1 LNHDA, CDR2 SQIVND (reference sequence). The ends lost 7 bases at V and 2 bases at J; junction bases unmatched: 2. CDR3 region: CASKGQGAYEQYF. CDR3 nucleotides: TGTGCCAGTAAAGGACAGGGGGCCTACGAGCAGTACTTC.

J is TRBJ1-2 and V is TRBV5-1; D perhaps matches TRBD1 (5 bases). The CDR3 length is 13 residues. The V end lost 4 bases, the J end lost 4 bases, and 11 bases lay between the germline ends. Germline V gives CDR1 SGHRS, CDR2 YFSETQ. CDR3 DNA: TGCGCCAGCAGCAATCAGGGTGTCTATGGCTACACCTTC. As protein: CASSNQGVYGYTF.

The genes are TRBV9 and TRBJ1-1; D uncertain. With 0 bases removed from V and 1 base from J, the gap between germline ends came to 7 bases. This CDR3 has 14 amino acids. Germline lookup yields CDR1 SGDLS and CDR2 YYNGEE. CDR3 protein: CASSVGEENTEAFF. CDR3 DNA: TGTGCCAGCAGCGTAGGGGAGGAGAACACTGAAGCTTTCTTT.

The chain carries TRBV18 and TRBJ1-5; no firm D call. CDR1 is KGHSH and CDR2 is LQKENI in the germline V gene. V was shortened by 2 bases and J by 0 bases, with 14 bases between the two germline ends. CDR3 size: 17 residues. The CDR3 is CASSPNEGWDSNQPQHF. CDR3 DNA: TGTGCCAGCTCACCAAACGAGGGTTGGGATAGCAATCAGCCCCAGCATTTT.

This clone was seen once. The genes are TRBV7-3 and TRBJ2-7; 9 bases line up with TRBD1. The V gene end was trimmed by 4 bases and the J gene end by 2 bases; junction bases not matched to a gene: 6. This CDR3 is built from 15 residues. Germline lookup yields CDR1 SGHTA and CDR2 FQGTGA. The CDR3 coding sequence is TGTGCCAGCAGCTCCTTGGACAGGGGAGCCTACGAGCAGTACTTC. Translation: CASSSLDRGAYEQYF.

The V call is TRBV4-1, the J call TRBJ2-7; possibly TRBD1 for D (6 bases). Trimming pared 4 bases from V and 3 bases from J, leaving 16 bases between. CDR1 MGHRA and CDR2 YSYEKL come from the germline V gene. This CDR3 has 15 residues. CDR3 loop: CASSLQGPNLYEQYF. The CDR3 DNA sequence: TGCGCCAGCAGCCTACAGGGCCCAAATCTCTACGAGCAGTACTTC.

The chain is built from TRBV30 and TRBJ2-7, with a tentative D call TRBD1 (5 bases). Germline CDR1 and CDR2: GTSNPN and SVGIG (reference sequence). V was trimmed by 4 bases and J by 3 bases, leaving 13 bases between them. The CDR3 extends over 13 amino acids. The CDR3 protein is CAWTGRQHYEQYF. DNA of the CDR3: TGTGCCTGGACTGGCAGACAGCACTACGAGCAGTACTTC.

DNA of the CDR3: TGTGCCAGCAGTGGCCGGGGAGGGGGCTACGAGCAGTACTTC. It yields the protein CASSGRGGGYEQYF. The chain joins TRBV25-1 to TRBJ2-7, with a tentative D call TRBD2 (7 bases). This CDR3 is 14 amino acids long. V was clipped by 4 bases and J by 3 bases, with 13 bases between them. Germline loops: CDR1 MGHDK, CDR2 SYGVNS.

The J gene is TRBJ2-7, the V gene TRBV28; 9 bases agree with TRBD1. Germline CDR1 reads MDHEN; CDR2 reads SYDVKM. The CDR3 totals 14 residues. Losses at the gene ends were 5 bases for V and 5 bases for J; bases not matched to a gene: 7. CDR3: CASSPGQGKDEQYF. The CDR3 DNA reads as TGTGCCAGCAGTCCGGGACAGGGAAAGGACGAGCAGTACTTC. The variable domain in full, with the rest retrieved from reference TRBV28 and TRBJ2-7, is DVKVTQSSRYLVKRTGEKVFLECVQDMDHENMFWYRQDPGLGLRLIYFSYDVKMKEKGDIPEGYSVSREKKERFSLILESASTNQTSMYLCASSPGQGKDEQYFGPGTRLTVT.

The gene calls are TRBV2 and TRBJ2-5, with 8 bases aligning to TRBD2. CDR3 length equals 13 residues. Looked up from germline, CDR1 is SNHLY and CDR2 is FYNNEI. Losses at the gene ends were 6 bases for V and 4 bases for J; bases not matched to a gene: 4. CDR3 sequence: CASRPGGLETQYF. The CDR3 nucleotides read TGTGCCAGCAGGCCGGGGGGGCTAGAGACCCAGTACTTC.

This clone was seen a few times. The V call is TRBV27, the J call TRBJ1-6, with D tentatively TRBD1 (6 bases). Trimming cost V 2 bases and J 1 base, with 15 bases left between them. This CDR3 comprises 18 residues. CDR1 and CDR2 from the germline V gene are MNHEY and SMNVEV (reference sequence). The CDR3 protein is CASSLAGGRASYNSPLHF. The CDR3 DNA reads as TGTGCCAGCAGTTTAGCGGGGGGCAGGGCATCCTATAATTCACCCCTCCACTTT.

Worth noting for this clone: An end of the junction does not agree with germline; a read error may underlie this. The chain employs TRBV2 and TRBJ1-6; D is possibly TRBD1 (5 bases). Germline V lookup: CDR1 SNHLY, CDR2 FYNNEI. The CDR3 covers 12 residues. CDR3 nucleotides: TGTGCCAGCAGTGAAGTTGGGCAGGGCAAATACTTT. As protein: CASSEVGQGKYF.

This chain connects TRBV5-6 to TRBJ2-7; D is perhaps TRBD1 (5 bases). TRBJ2-1 matches the DNA end more closely, so the J call is doubtful. Germline assignment: CDR1 SGHDT and CDR2 YYEEEE. This CDR3 has 13 residues. Here the CDR3 reads CASSLDRNNEQFF. CDR3 bases: TGTGCCAGCAGCTTGGACAGGAACAATGAGCAGTTCTTC.

The chain is built from TRBV30 and TRBJ1-6, with D tentatively TRBD1 (6 bases). The CDR3 spans 17 residues. Trimming left V 0 bases short and J 0 bases short, with 12 bases between. Germline CDR1 reads GTSNPN; CDR2 reads SVGIG (reference sequence). This chain's CDR3 is CAWSVETGGSYNSPLHF. For the CDR3, the DNA is TGTGCCTGGAGTGTAGAGACAGGAGGCTCCTATAATTCACCCCTCCACTTT.

The chain carries TRBV7-8 and TRBJ1-4, with D uncertain. Trimming removed 5 bases at V and 8 bases at J, with 18 bases between. The CDR3 extends over 15 amino acids. Looked up from germline, CDR1 is SGHVS and CDR2 is FQNEAQ. Written as DNA, the CDR3 is TGTGCCAGCAGCCAATACGACTTCACAAGGGAAAAACTGTTTTTT. It yields the protein CASSQYDFTREKLFF.

The chain carries TRBV1 and TRBJ1-1; the table's D call, TRBD1, has no DNA check behind it. TRBV1 counts as a pseudogene. This CDR3 is built from 15 residues. CDR3 loop: CTSSHSDKLNTEAFF. The CDR3 DNA reads as TGCACCAGCAGCCACTCGGACAAACTGAACACTGAAGCTTTCTTT.